Sequencing of this T cell receptor beta chain was carried out in a study of blood T cell repertoires in COVID-19. Study at large: From the United States, Italy and Spain came samples of acute and convalescent COVID-19.

Per the original data handling: Researchers report that nucleated cell counts were estimated from reference gene primer amplification. Data came from immunoSEQ multiplex PCR; TCRdb stores just in-frame clones and leaves some out. Clone size and the V and J calls come from that table; the DNA yielded D and trimming. The sample shows about 200,000 clones, 75% to 90% of them seen only once. The germline V gene has CDR1 MNHEY and CDR2 SMNVEV (reference sequence). This CDR3 spans 11 amino acids. V gave up 1 base and J gave up 7 bases, with 5 bases separating them. The origin of this receptor is a man aged 40-55 years with acute or convalescent COVID-19. The chain links TRBV27 to TRBJ2-7; D remains ambiguous. The sequenced sample was peripheral blood. The CDR3 DNA reads as TGTGCCAGCAGTTTATTCGGGGAGCAGTACTTC. Its protein is CASSLFGEQYF.